This T cell receptor (beta chain) came from a study of blood T cell repertoires in COVID-19. At the level of the study: Samples representing acute and convalescent COVID-19 were sourced from the United States, Italy and Spain.

This clone came up once. Sequenced by immunoSEQ multiplex PCR; TCRdb stores in-frame clones only, minus some. This table has roughly 41,000 clones, around nine tenths appearing once. Sequenced sample: peripheral blood. This TCR came from a man in his sixties with acute or convalescent COVID-19.

The CDR3: CASSTQGQSYGYTF. The DNA for the CDR3 is TGTGCCAGCAGCACCCAGGGACAGAGCTATGGCTACACCTTC. The rearrangement uses TRBV5-4 and TRBJ1-2; 7 bases line up with TRBD1. The germline CDR1 and CDR2 sequences are SGHNT and YYREEE (reference sequence). The length of the CDR3 is 14 residues. The V gene end was trimmed by 4 bases and the J gene end by 4 bases; junction bases not matched to a gene: 7.